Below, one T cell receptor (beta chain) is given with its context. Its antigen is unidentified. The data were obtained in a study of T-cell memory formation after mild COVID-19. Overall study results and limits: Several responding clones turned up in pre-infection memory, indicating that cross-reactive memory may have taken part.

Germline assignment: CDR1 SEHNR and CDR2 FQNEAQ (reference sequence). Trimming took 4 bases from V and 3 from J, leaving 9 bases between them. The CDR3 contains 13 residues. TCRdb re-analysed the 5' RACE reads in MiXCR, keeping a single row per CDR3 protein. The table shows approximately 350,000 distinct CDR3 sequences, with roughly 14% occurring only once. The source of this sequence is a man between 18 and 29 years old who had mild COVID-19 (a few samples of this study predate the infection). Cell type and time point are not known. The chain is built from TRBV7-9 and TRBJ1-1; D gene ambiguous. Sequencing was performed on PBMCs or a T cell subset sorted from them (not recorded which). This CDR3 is CASSSPGHTEAFF. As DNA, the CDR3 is TGTGCCAGCAGCTCACCTGGGCACACTGAAGCTTTCTTT.